This T cell receptor (beta chain) was sequenced during a study of CD8 T cells in Susac syndrome. Sequencing of TCR beta drew on CD8+ and CD4+ T cells from blood. TEMRA cells were FACS-enriched, while CD8+ and CD4+ T cells were negatively isolated. The RNA input was about 0.45 to 1 ug, and it was reverse transcribed with random hexamers. TCRdb fed the immunoSEQ multiplex PCR reads into MiXCR, producing one record per CDR3 protein. There are a few hundred thousand distinct CDR3 sequences in the sample; 70% to 90% occur only once, and about 0.11% lies in the top ten. The germline CDR1 and CDR2 sequences are MDHEN and SYDVKM. The germline V and J ends were trimmed by 2 bases and 1 base, with 8 bases remaining between them. The CDR3 spans 14 residues.

The chain joins TRBV28 to TRBJ1-1; D is undetermined. The TCR was taken from a human donor with multiple sclerosis. The sequencing input was CD8+ T cells from PBMCs. The CDR3 protein is CASSLQVANTEAFF. The CDR3 nucleotides are TGTGCCAGCAGTTTACAGGTGGCGAACACTGAAGCTTTCTTT.